This T cell receptor (beta chain) was identified during a study of control samples from healthy donors and cancer patients. Assay: immunoSEQ multiplex PCR; the TCRdb copy retains only in-frame clones and omits some. Of 150,000 to 200,000 clones detected, roughly 89% appear once; the ten largest clones hold 12%. The specimen sequenced was blood. The TCR originated in a man under 40 in good health.

The CDR3 DNA reads TGTGCCAGCGGGACAGGGAATCCCGGGGAGCTGTTTTTT. This codes for CASGTGNPGELFF. This rearrangement joins TRBV6-5 to TRBJ2-2; 9 positions match TRBD1. Per the germline V gene, CDR1 is MNHEY and CDR2 is SVGAGI. V dropped 8 bases and J dropped 6; count of bases not matched to a gene: 4. The CDR3 loop spans 13 amino acids.